This T cell receptor beta chain came from a study of T cell repertoires in cytomegalovirus infection. As for the study in general: An indication of both CMV infection and matching HLA type came from public TCR beta signatures.

Germline CDR1 reads DFQATT; CDR2 reads SNEGSKA (reference sequence). V was pared by 1 base and J by 4 bases, with 5 bases of the junction left unmatched. CDR3 length: 14 residues. TCRdb ran MiXCR on the reads and lists one entry per CDR3 protein. This sample has some 500,000 distinct CDR3 sequences; approximately 40% occur once, and the top ten carry around 48%. Points from the study as a whole: Identification of carriers of CMV plus the relevant HLA was achieved through cumulative public TCR beta family frequency.

With regard to this clonotype: The antigen remains unidentified.

The sequence was collected from a human donor in good health (CMV status not recorded). Some clones in this sample may be carry-over from other donors' samples. Sample: cultured PBMCs, taken from culture after CMV antigen stimulation. This chain connects TRBV20-1 to TRBJ2-7; 9 bases match TRBD2. CDR3 bases: TGCAGTGCTAGAGTCCCTAGCGGGAAATACGAGCAGTACTTC. This translates into CSARVPSGKYEQYF.